In its sample, the clone carrying this T cell receptor beta chain was seen once. What it recognizes is unknown. These data come from a study of T cells in Graves' hyperthyroidism and ophthalmopathy. Findings of the study overall: Most thyroid clonotypes expanded above 0.001 were also detected in blood. Ophthalmopathy cases were set apart from stable hyperthyroidism by a 13 V-J model.

There were TCR beta CDR3 regions amplified from RNA transcripts. The study used the HTBI primer set for a first-round RT-PCR of the TCR CDR3. TCRdb reprocessed the multiplex PCR reads via MiXCR and lists one record per CDR3 protein. The table records 550,000 to 700,000 distinct CDR3 sequences, 46% of them present only once. Uncontrolled infection, other autoimmune disease, pregnancy or lactation disqualified patients from enrolment. The diagnostic basis comprised clinical symptoms, serum thyroxine and TRAb, thyroid ultrasound and orbital computed tomography. Germline trimming cut 4 bases from V and 8 bases from J; bases unmatched to any gene: 8. This CDR3 spans 15 amino acids.

This rearrangement joins TRBV12-3 or TRBV12-4 to TRBJ1-1; 12 nucleotides match TRBD1. The sequenced sample consisted of peripheral blood or thyroid tissue (not recorded which). The receptor's source is an adult woman with Graves' disease, either hyperthyroidism or ophthalmopathy (not recorded which). CDR3: CASSWPGQGALEAFF. CDR3 nucleotide sequence: TGTGCCAGCAGTTGGCCGGGACAGGGGGCACTAGAAGCTTTCTTT.